This T cell receptor beta chain was sequenced during a study of T cell repertoires in cytomegalovirus infection. Study summary: Evidence of both CMV infection and a matching HLA type came from public TCR beta signatures.

This clonotype was picked up many times. As yet, its antigen is unknown. TCRdb used MiXCR to reprocess the reads, holding one entry per CDR3 protein. The sample carries a few hundred thousand distinct CDR3 sequences, 8% to 9.5% recorded once. Study results and limitations: Ex vivo, HLA-C-restricted CMV-specific TCR beta clonotypes prevailed over the rest of the response.

The receptor was derived from a human donor in good health (CMV status not recorded). Some clones in this sample may be carry-over from other donors' samples. The sequencing input was PBMCs.

This chain's CDR3 is CSATGLDLYNEQFF. CDR3 in DNA: TGCAGTGCTACAGGACTGGACCTCTACAATGAGCAGTTCTTC. The genes are TRBV20-1 and TRBJ2-1; perhaps TRBD2 as D (5 bases). This CDR3 is 14 amino acids long. CDR1 and CDR2 from the germline V gene are DFQATT and SNEGSKA (reference sequence). Trimming took 4 bases from V and 3 from J, leaving 13 bases between them.